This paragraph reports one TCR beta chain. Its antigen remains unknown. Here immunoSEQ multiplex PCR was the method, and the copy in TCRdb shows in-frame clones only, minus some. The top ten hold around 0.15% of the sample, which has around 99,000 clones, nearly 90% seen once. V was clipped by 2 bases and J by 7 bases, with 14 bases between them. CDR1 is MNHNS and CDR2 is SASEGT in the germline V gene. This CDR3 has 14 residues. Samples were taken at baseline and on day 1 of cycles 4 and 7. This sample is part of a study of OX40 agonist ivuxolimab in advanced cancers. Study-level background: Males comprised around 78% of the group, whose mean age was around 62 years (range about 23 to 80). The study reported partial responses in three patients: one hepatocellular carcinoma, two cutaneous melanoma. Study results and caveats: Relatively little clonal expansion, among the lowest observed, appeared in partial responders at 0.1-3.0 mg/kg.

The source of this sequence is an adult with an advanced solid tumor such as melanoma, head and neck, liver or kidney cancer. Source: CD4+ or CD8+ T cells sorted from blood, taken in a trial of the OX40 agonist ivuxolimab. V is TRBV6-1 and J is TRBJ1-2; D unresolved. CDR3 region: CASSELAGNRGYTF. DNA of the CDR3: TGTGCCAGCAGTGAATTAGCAGGAAACCGTGGCTACACCTTC.